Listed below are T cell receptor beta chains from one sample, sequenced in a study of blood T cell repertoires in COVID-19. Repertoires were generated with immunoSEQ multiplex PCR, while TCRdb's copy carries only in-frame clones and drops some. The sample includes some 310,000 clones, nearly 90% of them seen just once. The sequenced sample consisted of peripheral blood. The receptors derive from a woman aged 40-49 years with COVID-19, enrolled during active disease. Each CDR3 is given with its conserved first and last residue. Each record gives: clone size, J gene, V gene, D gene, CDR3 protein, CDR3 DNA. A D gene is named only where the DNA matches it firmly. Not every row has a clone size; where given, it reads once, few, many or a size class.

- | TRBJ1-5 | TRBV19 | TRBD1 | CASSIGGGSFNQPQHF | TGTGCCAGTAGTATAGGAGGGGGCAGTTTTAATCAGCCCCAGCATTTT
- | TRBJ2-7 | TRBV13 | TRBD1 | CASSLGQGAGYEQYF | TGTGCCAGCAGCTTGGGACAGGGGGCCGGGTACGAGCAGTACTTC
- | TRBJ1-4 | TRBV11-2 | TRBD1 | CASRPNRGPANEKLFF | TGTGCCAGCAGGCCTAACAGGGGGCCAGCTAATGAAAAACTGTTTTTT
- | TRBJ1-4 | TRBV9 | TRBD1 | CASSVRGQGPLNEKLFF | TGTGCCAGCAGCGTAAGGGGACAGGGGCCGCTTAATGAAAAACTGTTTTTT
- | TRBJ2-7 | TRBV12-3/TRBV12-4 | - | CASSPYGTARQYF | TGTGCCAGCAGCCCCTACGGGACTGCTAGGCAGTACTTC
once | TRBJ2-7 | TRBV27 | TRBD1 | CASSFTGTGAAGGYEQYF | TGTGCCAGCAGTTTTACGGGGACAGGTGCCGCAGGGGGCTACGAGCAGTACTTC
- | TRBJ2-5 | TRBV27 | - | CASSPLQEAGETQYF | TGTGCCAGCAGTCCCCTTCAGGAGGCTGGGGAGACCCAGTACTTC
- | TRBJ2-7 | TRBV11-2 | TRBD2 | CASSLGGGTWSSYEQYF | TGTGCCAGCAGCTTAGGCGGGGGAACCTGGAGCTCCTACGAGCAGTACTTC
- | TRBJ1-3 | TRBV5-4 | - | CASSFSPSGNTIYF | TGTGCCAGCAGCTTTAGTCCCTCTGGAAACACCATATATTTT
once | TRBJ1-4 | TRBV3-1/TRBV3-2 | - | CASSQDPAHSGSPTNAKLFF | TGTGCCAGCAGCCAAGACCCAGCCCATTCAGGGTCCCCGACGAACGCAAAACTGTTTTTT
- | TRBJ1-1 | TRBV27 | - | CASSLKGPTEAFF | TGTGCCAGCAGTTTGAAGGGGCCCACTGAAGCTTTCTTT
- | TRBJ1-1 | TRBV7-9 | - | CASSSWSSSGEAFF | TGTGCCAGCAGCTCCTGGAGCAGTTCTGGTGAAGCTTTCTTT
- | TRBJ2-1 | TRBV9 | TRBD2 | CASSRTSGSSYNEQFF | TGTGCCAGCTCCAGAACTAGCGGAAGCTCCTACAATGAGCAGTTCTTC
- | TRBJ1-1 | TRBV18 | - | CASSPLFPEPPTNGDTEAFF | TGTGCCAGCTCACCCCTATTTCCAGAGCCACCGACAAACGGGGACACTGAAGCTTTCTTT
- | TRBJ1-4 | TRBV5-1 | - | CASSPGGAPTNEKLFF | TGCGCCAGCAGCCCCGGGGGGGCCCCAACTAATGAAAAACTGTTTTTT
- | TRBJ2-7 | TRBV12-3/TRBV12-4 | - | CASSLGTPYEQYF | TGTGCCAGCAGTCTCGGGACACCTTACGAGCAGTACTTC
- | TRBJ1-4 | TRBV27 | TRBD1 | CASSLLGQPEKLFF | TGTGCCAGCAGTCTATTGGGACAGCCTGAAAAACTGTTTTTT
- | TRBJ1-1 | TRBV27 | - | CASSSSGRNTEAFF | TGTGCCAGCAGTTCGTCCGGGAGGAACACTGAAGCTTTCTTT
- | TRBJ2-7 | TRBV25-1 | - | CAHTDRSLYEQYF | TGTGCCCATACCGACAGATCCCTCTACGAGCAGTACTTC
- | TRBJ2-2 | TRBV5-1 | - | CASSLNPGTTNTGELFF | TGCGCCAGCAGCTTGAATCCCGGGACAACGAACACCGGGGAGCTGTTTTTT
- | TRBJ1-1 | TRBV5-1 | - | CASSLIGEETEAFF | TGCGCCAGCAGCTTGATCGGGGAGGAAACTGAAGCTTTCTTT
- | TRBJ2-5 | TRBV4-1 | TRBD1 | CASSQEGGGLEETQYF | TGCGCCAGCAGCCAAGAAGGGGGCGGATTGGAAGAGACCCAGTACTTC
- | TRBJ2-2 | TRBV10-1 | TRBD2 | CASIRIAGGRYTGELFF | TGCGCCAGTATCCGGATAGCGGGGGGACGATACACCGGGGAGCTGTTTTTT
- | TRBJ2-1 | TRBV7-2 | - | CASRLTLSSYNEQFF | TGTGCCAGCAGACTCACCCTGAGCTCCTACAATGAGCAGTTCTTC
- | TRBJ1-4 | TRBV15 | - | CATSRDIGSNEKLFF | TGTGCCACCAGCAGAGATATCGGGTCTAATGAAAAACTGTTTTTT
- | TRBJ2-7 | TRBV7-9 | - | CASSPTSDEQYF | TGTGCCAGCAGCCCGACTAGTGACGAGCAGTACTTC
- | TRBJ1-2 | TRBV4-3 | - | CAAGDFYGYTF | TGCGCCGCGGGAGATTTCTATGGCTACACCTTC
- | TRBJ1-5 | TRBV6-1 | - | CASSEQGMVSNQPQHF | TGTGCCAGCAGTGAACAGGGGATGGTGAGCAATCAGCCCCAGCATTTT
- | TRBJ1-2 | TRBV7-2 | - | CASSPTQAPYGYTF | TGTGCCAGCAGCCCGACGCAGGCCCCCTATGGCTACACCTTC
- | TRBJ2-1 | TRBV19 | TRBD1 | CASSLDRVAQFF | TGTGCCAGTAGCCTGGACAGGGTCGCGCAGTTCTTC
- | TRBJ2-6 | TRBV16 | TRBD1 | CASSQFAAWTGSTGANVLTF | TGTGCCAGCAGCCAATTTGCTGCTTGGACAGGTTCGACTGGGGCCAACGTCCTGACTTTC
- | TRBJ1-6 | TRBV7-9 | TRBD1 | CASSLGDRAYSPLHF | TGTGCCAGCAGCTTGGGGGACAGGGCCTATTCACCCCTCCACTTT
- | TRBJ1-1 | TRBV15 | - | CATSRDLTSSGRPEAFF | TGTGCCACCAGCAGAGACCTAACTAGTAGCGGACGTCCTGAAGCTTTCTTT
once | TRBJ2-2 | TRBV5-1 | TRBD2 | CASSSGLANTGELFF | TGCGCCAGCAGCTCGGGACTAGCGAACACCGGGGAGCTGTTTTTT
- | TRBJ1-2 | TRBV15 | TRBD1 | CATSRKGQGDGYTF | TGTGCCACCAGCAGGAAAGGACAGGGCGATGGCTACACCTTC
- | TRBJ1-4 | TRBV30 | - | CAWSGGANEKLFF | TGTGCCTGGAGCGGGGGAGCTAATGAAAAACTGTTTTTT
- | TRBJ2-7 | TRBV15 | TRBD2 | CATSTGGTYEQYF | TGTGCCACCAGCACCGGGGGGACCTACGAGCAGTACTTC
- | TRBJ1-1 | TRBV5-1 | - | CASTQREGNTEAFF | TGCGCCAGCACCCAAAGGGAGGGGAACACTGAAGCTTTCTTT
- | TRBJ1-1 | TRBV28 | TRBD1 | CASRPTGVNTEAFF | TGTGCCAGCAGGCCTACAGGGGTGAACACTGAAGCTTTCTTT
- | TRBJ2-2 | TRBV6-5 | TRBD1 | CASSFTGGAGELFF | TGTGCCAGCAGTTTTACAGGGGGAGCCGGGGAGCTGTTTTTT
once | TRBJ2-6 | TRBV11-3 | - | CASSPTGSNVLTF | TGTGCCAGCAGCCCGACAGGTTCCAACGTCCTGACTTTC
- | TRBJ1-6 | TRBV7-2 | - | CASSLAAGNSPLHF | TGTGCCAGCAGCTTAGCGGCGGGGAATTCACCCCTCCACTTT
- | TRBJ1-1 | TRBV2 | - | CASNPMTGGRREAFF | TGTGCCAGCAACCCCATGACAGGCGGCCGGCGAGAAGCTTTCTTT
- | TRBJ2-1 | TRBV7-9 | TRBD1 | CASSPSPRGQGYYNEQFF | TGTGCCAGCAGCCCTAGCCCCCGCGGACAGGGGTACTACAATGAGCAGTTCTTC
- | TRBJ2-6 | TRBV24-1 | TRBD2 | CATAGGAGANVLTF | TGTGCCACCGCGGGAGGGGCTGGGGCCAACGTCCTGACTTTC
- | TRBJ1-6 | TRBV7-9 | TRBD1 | CASSPTGPNSPLHF | TGTGCCAGCAGCCCGACAGGGCCTAATTCACCCCTCCACTTT